This entry features one T cell receptor beta chain sequence. Profiled with immunoSEQ multiplex PCR; TCRdb holds only in-frame clones, not every one. The sample has roughly 84,000 clones; 90% to 95% are singletons. These data are taken from a study of control samples from healthy donors and cancer patients. CDR1 is LGHDT, CDR2 YNNKEL, per germline (reference sequence). This CDR3 is built from 19 residues. Trimming cost V 6 bases and J 0 bases; bases outside gene matches: 15. Sequencing input: blood. The rearrangement joins TRBV3-1 (or the pseudogene TRBV3-2) to TRBJ1-5, with 9 nucleotides matching TRBD1. The TCR originated in a man aged 45-65 years in good health. The CDR3 DNA is TGTGCCAGCAGTCCGGGACAGGGTTCCCCTGGTTATAGCAATCAGCCCCAGCATTTT. Its translation: CASSPGQGSPGYSNQPQHF.